This TCR beta chain comes out of a study of T-cell memory formation after mild COVID-19. Barcoded TCR alpha and TCR beta cDNA libraries with UMIs came from 5'RACE using constant-segment primers. MiXCR was run by TCRdb on the 5' RACE reads, yielding one entry per CDR3 protein. This table has roughly 120,000 distinct CDR3 sequences, approximately 15% appearing once. Study-wide results and limits: A subset of responding clones appeared in pre-infection memory, suggesting cross-reactive memory joined.

This CDR3 is built from 15 residues. The germline CDR1 and CDR2 sequences are LGHNT and FRNRAP. V shed 6 bases and J 6 bases; nucleotides not matched to a gene: 9. This clonotype was picked up a small number of times. What it binds is unknown. Sequencing input: PBMCs or a T cell subset sorted from them (not recorded which). The receptor was isolated from an adult woman who had mild COVID-19 (a few samples of this study predate the infection). Cell type and time point are not known. This chain links TRBV12-5 with TRBJ2-1, with 9 bases matching TRBD2. CDR3 sequence (DNA): TGTGCTAGTGGCCTGGGACTAGCTCTTGGCAATGAGCAGTTCTTC. Protein sequence: CASGLGLALGNEQFF. Drawing the rest from reference TRBV12-5 and TRBJ2-1, the complete variable domain is DARVTQTPRHKVTEMGQEVTMRCQPILGHNTVFWYRQTMMQGLELLAYFRNRAPLDDSGMPKDRFSAEMPDATLATLKIQPSEPRDSAVYFCASGLGLALGNEQFFGPGTRLTVL.